This TCR beta chain was recorded in a study of blood T cell repertoires in COVID-19. On the study more broadly: The United States, Italy and Spain provided the acute and convalescent COVID-19 samples. From T cells, B-cell-depleted T cells, or PBMCs came the material, which was cDNA or gDNA.

In the study's own analysis: Estimation of nucleated cell counts was performed using reference gene primer amplification. TCRdb's copy holds only in-frame clones and misses some; the assay was immunoSEQ multiplex PCR. V, J and clone size are taken as reported in that table, and D and trimming were inferred from the DNA itself. The table shows 300,000 to 450,000 clones, with around nine tenths occurring only once. The Seattle patients joined while their infection was active and were tracked longitudinally afterward. The V end lost 4 bases, the J end lost 8 bases, and 19 bases lay between the germline ends. Germline values: CDR1 SGHNT, CDR2 YYREEE (reference sequence). This CDR3 contains 15 residues.

The sequence derives from an older woman with COVID-19, enrolled during active disease. The sequencing input was peripheral blood. The J gene is TRBJ2-4, the V gene TRBV5-4; D remains ambiguous. In DNA, the CDR3 is TGTGCCAGCAGCAAACCGGGTCCCTCTTCGCACATTCAGTACTTC. Its protein product is CASSKPGPSSHIQYF.